The TCR beta chain described here comes from a study of shared clonotypes between healthy human individuals. Study-wide context: Each donor had three CD4 naive, three CD4 memory, two CD8 naive and one CD8 memory plate. Findings of the study overall: Sharing of clonotypes among donors was expected to vary with sequencing depth.

The study enrolled healthy HIV-negative adults without recent acute infections or vaccinations as donors. Everyone who donated was a Caucasian adult who lived in Nashville, Tennessee. Notes on this clone: The antigen is unknown.

Clones were read by immunoSEQ multiplex PCR, and TCRdb kept only the in-frame ones, dropping some. Of approximately 980,000 clones in the sample, less than 85% were seen once. With 7 bases clipped from V and 0 bases from J, the junction kept 12 bases outside the gene matches. Germline V lookup: CDR1 SGHRS, CDR2 YFSETQ. There are 16 residues in the CDR3. Material: memory CD4+ T cells sorted from blood. The subset: CD45RA-negative fraction. This receptor was taken from a man aged 18 to 29 in good health. The rearrangement uses TRBV5-1 and TRBJ2-5, with TRBD2 matching 7 bases. The CDR3 spells CASGPQTLAHQETQYF. As DNA, the CDR3 is TGCGCCAGCGGCCCTCAAACACTAGCGCACCAAGAGACCCAGTACTTC.